The 11 T cell receptor beta chains presented below share a single source sample, sequenced in a study of OX40 agonist ivuxolimab in advanced cancers. Sequenced by immunoSEQ multiplex PCR; TCRdb stores in-frame clones only, minus some. Among tens of thousands of clones listed, roughly 87% were seen once. Source: CD4+ or CD8+ T cells sorted from blood, taken in a trial of the OX40 agonist ivuxolimab. The receptors derive from an adult with an advanced solid tumor such as melanoma, head and neck, liver or kidney cancer.

This clone was found a few times. This chain links TRBV6-5 with TRBJ2-7; 11 positions agree with TRBD2. Germline values: CDR1 MNHEY, CDR2 SVGAGI. The J segment lost 4 bases and the V segment lost 6 bases, leaving 8 bases of the junction unmatched. The CDR3 is made up of 15 amino acids. Here the CDR3 reads CASRHSGTSGYEQYF. The DNA of the CDR3 is TGTGCCAGCAGACACTCCGGGACTAGCGGTTACGAGCAGTACTTC.

This clone was seen a single time. This rearrangement joins TRBV18 to TRBJ2-1, with D possibly matching TRBD2 (5 bases). The CDR3 spans 13 residues. The germline V gene has CDR1 KGHSH and CDR2 LQKENI. V lost 0 bases to trimming and J lost 9 bases, with 9 bases between them. CDR3 loop: CASSPPAGLEQFF. The CDR3 bases are TGTGCCAGCTCACCACCGGCTGGACTTGAGCAGTTCTTC.

The chain links TRBV6-1 to TRBJ2-2; D perhaps matches TRBD1 (5 bases). V lost 10 bases to trimming and J lost 3 bases, with 9 bases between them. The CDR3 has 12 amino acids. Germline V CDR1 and CDR2: MNHNS, SASEGT. The chain's CDR3 is CATDRDTGELFF. In nucleotides, the CDR3 is TGTGCCACCGACAGAGACACCGGGGAGCTGTTTTTT.

The CDR3 loop is CASSLGANTGELFF. The CDR3 region has the DNA TGTGCCAGCAGCTTAGGAGCGAACACCGGGGAGCTGTTTTTT. This rearrangement joins TRBV7-3 to TRBJ2-2, with D unresolved. Trimming removed 2 bases from V and 0 bases from J, with 4 bases in between. Germline CDR1 and CDR2: SGHTA and FQGTGA. The CDR3 loop spans 14 amino acids.

The V and J genes are TRBV7-8 and TRBJ1-5, with D possibly matching TRBD1 (5 bases). V lost 4 bases, J lost 5 bases, and 9 bases lay in between. In germline, CDR1 is SGHVS, CDR2 FQNEAQ. The CDR3 runs 13 residues. The DNA for the CDR3 is TGTGCCAGCAGCTGGGGGGTTTATCAGCCCCAGCATTTT. The encoded protein is CASSWGVYQPQHF.

There are a few counts of this clone. The chain recombines TRBV12-5 with TRBJ2-1; D is unresolved. The CDR3 is 16 amino acids. The V gene's germline CDR1 is LGHNT and CDR2 FRNRAP. Trimming removed 0 bases from V and 0 bases from J, with 9 bases in between. The CDR3 DNA reads as TGTGCTAGTGGTTTGGTACTCGGAAGCTCCTACAATGAGCAGTTCTTC. This encodes CASGLVLGSSYNEQFF.

V is TRBV6-1 and J is TRBJ2-1; 9 bases match TRBD2. This CDR3 region has 13 residues. Germline trimming cut 7 bases from V and 15 bases from J; bases unmatched to any gene: 13. The germline CDR1 and CDR2 sequences are MNHNS and SASEGT. The CDR3 region is CASIRRLAEQLFF. The CDR3, as DNA: TGTGCCAGCATTCGAAGACTAGCGGAGCAGCTGTTCTTC.

This clone showed up just once. The rearrangement links TRBV5-6 to TRBJ2-1; D is undetermined. V was clipped by 5 bases and J by 1 base, with 7 bases between them. Looked up from germline, CDR1 is SGHDT and CDR2 is YYEEEE. CDR3 length: 13 residues. CDR3 nucleotides: TGTGCCAGCAGTATTGGATCCTACAATGAGCAGTTCTTC. Its protein product is CASSIGSYNEQFF. Combining the CDR3 with reference TRBV5-6 and TRBJ2-1 gives the whole variable domain DAGVTQSPTHLIKTRGQQVTLRCSPKSGHDTVSWYQQALGQGPQFIFQYYEEEERQRGNFPDRFSGHQFPNYSSELNVNALLLGDSALYLCASSIGSYNEQFFGPGTRLTVL.

CDR3 protein: CASSIRRLAGVGVGELFF. As DNA, the CDR3 is TGTGCCAGTAGTATCCGCCGACTAGCGGGAGTTGGTGTTGGGGAGCTGTTTTTT. This chain joins TRBV19 and TRBJ2-2; 12 nucleotides align to TRBD2. Trimming at V came to 3 bases and at J to 8 bases, leaving 13 bases not matched to a gene. Germline V gene sequence: CDR1 LNHDA, CDR2 SQIVND (reference sequence). The CDR3 is made up of 18 amino acids. The full variable domain, rest sourced from reference TRBV19 and TRBJ2-2, is DGGITQSPKYLFRKEGQNVTLSCEQNLNHDAMYWYRQDPGQGLRLIYYSQIVNDFQKGDIAEGYSVSREKKESFPLTVTSAQKNPTAFYLCASSIRRLAGVGVGELFFGEGSRLTVL.

The genes are TRBV6-5 and TRBJ2-1; 8 nucleotides match TRBD2. This CDR3 is built from 16 residues. The germline gives CDR1 MNHEY, CDR2 SVGAGI. With 4 bases clipped from V and 9 bases from J, the junction kept 14 bases outside the gene matches. The CDR3 DNA is TGTGCCAGCAGTTCCCCTCGGACTAGCCGGGGGAGTGAGCAGTTCTTC. It specifies CASSSPRTSRGSEQFF.

This clone appeared a few times. The chain couples TRBV18 to TRBJ2-5; D is unclear. Germline V CDR1 and CDR2: KGHSH, LQKENI. Deletions cut 2 bases from V and 5 bases from J, with 9 bases between. The CDR3 totals 13 residues. DNA of the CDR3: TGTGCCAGCTCACCAGGGGTTTGGGAGACCCAGTACTTC. Translating it yields CASSPGVWETQYF.